Listed below are T cell receptor beta chains from one sample, sequenced in a study of PD-L1 blockade in urothelial cancer. The protocol was immunoSEQ multiplex PCR, while the TCRdb copy is restricted to in-frame clones and leaves out a portion. The sample contains 70,000 to 90,000 clones, more than 75% of which appear only once. The source material was PBMCs, sampled around atezolizumab (anti-PD-L1) treatment. Receptor source: a man aged 55 to 70 with urothelial cancer. The CDR3 runs from the conserved cysteine through the conserved F or W. The order of the fields is J gene, D gene, clone size, V gene, CDR3 DNA, CDR3 protein. The D gene is left open where the match is weak. Only part of the rows carry a size: once, few, many, or a class if the clone is expanded.

TRBJ1-4,.,.,TRBV7-9,TGTGCCAGCAGCTACACCGGGACATATAATGAAAAACTGTTTTTT,CASSYTGTYNEKLFF
TRBJ2-3,.,.,TRBV5-4,TGTGCCAGCAGCCCGAGGACAGAAGCAGATACGCAGTATTTT,CASSPRTEADTQYF
TRBJ2-7,TRBD2,once,TRBV6-5,TGTGCCAGCAGTCATTTGACTAGCGGGAACTACGAGCAGTACTTC,CASSHLTSGNYEQYF
TRBJ2-4,.,few,TRBV6-6,TGTGCCAGCAGTTACTCGTTATCCCGGAACATTCAGTACTTC,CASSYSLSRNIQYF
TRBJ2-1,TRBD1,.,TRBV9,TGTGCCAGCAGCGTAGGGGGTGGTAACAGGGGGTACAATGAGCAGTTCTTC,CASSVGGGNRGYNEQFF
TRBJ2-7,TRBD1,few,TRBV11-3,TGTGCCAGCAGCCCGCGAGGGACAGGCCCGACCTACGAGCAGTACTTC,CASSPRGTGPTYEQYF
TRBJ2-5,.,.,TRBV5-1,TGCGCCAGCAGCTTCGTAGCTAGCGAGTTAGAGACCCAGTACTTC,CASSFVASELETQYF
TRBJ2-2,.,.,TRBV27,TGTGCCAGCAGTTTAGGTGGCCCGAACACCGGGGAGCTGTTTTTT,CASSLGGPNTGELFF
TRBJ1-2,.,.,TRBV6-6,TGTGCCAGCAGTTACGAAGGGGTGGACTATGGCTACACCTTC,CASSYEGVDYGYTF
TRBJ2-7,.,.,TRBV6-5,TGTGCCAGCAGAATCGGCGGCGAGCAGTACTTC,CASRIGGEQYF
TRBJ1-6,.,.,TRBV19,TGTGCCAGTAGTATAGATCTTAGTCGTCCGCTCCTCCACTTT,CASSIDLSRPLLHF
TRBJ2-2,TRBD1,many,TRBV30,TGTGCCTGGAATAGGGGGCCTCTGAACACCGGGGAGCTGTTTTTT,CAWNRGPLNTGELFF
TRBJ1-2,TRBD1,.,TRBV14,TGTGCCAGCAGCCAAGTAGACAGGGAGGATGGCTACACCTTC,CASSQVDREDGYTF
TRBJ1-3,.,few,TRBV4-1,TGCGCCAGCAGCCAAGACAGGGGCTCTGGAAACACCATATATTTT,CASSQDRGSGNTIYF
TRBJ2-1,.,.,TRBV25-1,TGTGCCACCAGGGGTCTCGGGGTAGGGCGGAGTGAGCAGTTCTTC,CATRGLGVGRSEQFF
TRBJ1-2,.,.,TRBV18,TGTGCCAGCTCACCGGGGCCCCGCGACTATGGCTACACCTTC,CASSPGPRDYGYTF
TRBJ2-3,.,.,TRBV4-2,TGTGCCAGCAGCCAAGATCAGGGAGATACGCAGTATTTT,CASSQDQGDTQYF
TRBJ2-5,TRBD2,.,TRBV4-2,TGTGCCAGCAGCCAGCTTAGCGGGGGAAAAGAGACCCAGTACTTC,CASSQLSGGKETQYF
TRBJ2-1,TRBD2,.,TRBV7-6,TGTGCCAGCAGCCGGGGACTAGCGGGGAACAATGAGCAGTTCTTC,CASSRGLAGNNEQFF
TRBJ2-7,TRBD2,.,TRBV28,TGTGCCAGCAGTCGACTATCTAGCGGCTTCTTCTACGAGCAGTACTTC,CASSRLSSGFFYEQYF
TRBJ2-6,.,.,TRBV9,TGTGCCAGCAAACGGGAAGAAGCGTCAGGGGCCAACGTCCTGACTTTC,CASKREEASGANVLTF
TRBJ1-4,TRBD1,.,TRBV7-9,TGTGCCAGCAGCTTCGGACAGGACACTGAAAAACTGTTTTTT,CASSFGQDTEKLFF
TRBJ2-1,TRBD1,.,TRBV7-8,TGTGCCAGCAGCTGGGGACAGGGGCATTACAATGAGCAGTTCTTC,CASSWGQGHYNEQFF
TRBJ2-4,.,.,TRBV7-9,TGTGCCAGCAGCTTGGACAGCCTGTATTGGGTCAAAAACATTCAGTACTTC,CASSLDSLYWVKNIQYF
TRBJ2-7,.,.,TRBV27,TGTGCCAGCAGTTTTGGAGTGGCATCCTCCTACGAGCAGTACTTC,CASSFGVASSYEQYF
TRBJ1-5,TRBD1,.,TRBV19,TGTGCCAGTTCCGGGACAGGGGGCAATCAGCCCCAGCATTTT,CASSGTGGNQPQHF
TRBJ2-7,TRBD2,.,TRBV5-1,TGCGCCAGCAGCCGGGGGGGGCTGGGCCACGAGCAGTACTTC,CASSRGGLGHEQYF
TRBJ1-4,.,.,TRBV28,TGTGCCAGCAGTTTAGCAGGGGCGATAAATGAAAAACTGTTTTTT,CASSLAGAINEKLFF
TRBJ2-3,TRBD2,.,TRBV19,TGTGCCAGTAGTATCCCTAGCGGGAGGACGGATACGCAGTATTTT,CASSIPSGRTDTQYF
TRBJ1-1,.,few,TRBV5-4,TGTGCCAGCTTCATAACAGGGAGCACTGAAGCTTTCTTT,CASFITGSTEAFF
TRBJ2-6,.,.,TRBV10-2,TGCGCCAGCAGTAGACAGGATCTGGGGGTCCTGACTTTC,CASSRQDLGVLTF
TRBJ2-3,.,.,TRBV6-1,TGTGCCAGCAGTGATACCGGACACATTAGCACAGATACGCAGTATTTT,CASSDTGHISTDTQYF
TRBJ1-3,.,.,TRBV18,TGTGCCAGCTCAACGACCCCTCTGGAGGGAAACACCATATATTTT,CASSTTPLEGNTIYF
TRBJ2-6,.,once,TRBV18,TGTGCCAGCTCACCGAGGGCCGGGAAAGTCTCTGGGGCCAACGTCCTGACTTTC,CASSPRAGKVSGANVLTF
TRBJ1-1,.,.,TRBV30,TGTGCCTGGAGTGTACAATATCCCACTGAAGCTTTCTTT,CAWSVQYPTEAFF
TRBJ1-5,.,.,TRBV5-4,TGTGCCAGCAGCTTGGGAGATCAGCCCCAGCATTTT,CASSLGDQPQHF
TRBJ2-3,TRBD1,once,TRBV6-5,TGTGCCAGCAGTCTCTCAGGGGGAGCAGATACGCAGTATTTT,CASSLSGGADTQYF
TRBJ1-2,.,.,TRBV30,TGTGCCTGGAGTAGTGGGGGCGGTGGCTACACCTTC,CAWSSGGGGYTF